This T cell receptor beta chain was identified during a study of blood T cell repertoires in COVID-19. Study summary: Both acute and convalescent COVID-19 samples were obtained from the United States, Italy and Spain. T cells, B-cell-depleted T cells, or PBMCs supplied cDNA or gDNA.

The germline V and J ends were trimmed by 0 bases and 2 bases, with 8 bases remaining between them. Germline-derived CDR1 and CDR2 are SGHRS and YFSETQ. This CDR3 is 14 amino acids long. In the authors' methods: Counts of nucleated cells, estimated from reference gene primer amplification, were obtained. Clones were read by immunoSEQ multiplex PCR, and TCRdb kept only the in-frame ones, dropping some. V and J calls and clone size are given by that table; D and trimming were obtained from the DNA. Of approximately 220,000 clones in the sample, approximately 86% are singletons; the top ten hold roughly 0.7%.

This chain uses TRBV5-1 with TRBJ2-5, with a weak D call TRBD1 (6 bases). This TCR was sampled from a man in his forties with acute or convalescent COVID-19. Sequences were obtained from peripheral blood. DNA of the CDR3: TGCGCCAGCAGCTTGGTGAGGGGGCAAGAGACCCAGTACTTC. It translates to CASSLVRGQETQYF.